The 2 T cell receptor beta chains below all came from one sample that was sequenced in a study of cytomegalovirus exposure and HLA in healthy donors. 13 Jbeta primers and 60 Vbeta primers were used for the PCR. TCRdb's table, derived via immunoSEQ multiplex PCR, lists solely in-frame clones and lacks some. The data hold 160,000 or so clones, with around 78% observed a single time. Specimen: PBMCs. The receptors come from a middle-aged man in good health and CMV-seronegative.

The chain couples TRBV7-8 to TRBJ2-2, with D uncertain. There are 15 residues in the CDR3. CDR1 and CDR2 (germline): SGHVS, FQNEAQ. With 5 bases removed from V and 1 base from J, the gap between germline ends came to 11 bases. The CDR3 region is CASSTTLLNTGELFF. The DNA for the CDR3 is TGTGCCAGCAGCACAACGCTGCTGAACACCGGGGAGCTGTTTTTT.

This chain connects TRBV27 to TRBJ2-1, with D perhaps TRBD1 (6 bases). The V end lost 5 bases, the J end lost 5 bases, and 19 bases lay between the germline ends. The CDR3 is 16 residues long. The germline CDR1 and CDR2 sequences are MNHEY and SMNVEV (reference sequence). The CDR3 DNA sequence: TGTGCCAGCAGTATCTATATGGGGGCAGCTCACAATGAGCAGTTCTTC. Its protein is CASSIYMGAAHNEQFF.